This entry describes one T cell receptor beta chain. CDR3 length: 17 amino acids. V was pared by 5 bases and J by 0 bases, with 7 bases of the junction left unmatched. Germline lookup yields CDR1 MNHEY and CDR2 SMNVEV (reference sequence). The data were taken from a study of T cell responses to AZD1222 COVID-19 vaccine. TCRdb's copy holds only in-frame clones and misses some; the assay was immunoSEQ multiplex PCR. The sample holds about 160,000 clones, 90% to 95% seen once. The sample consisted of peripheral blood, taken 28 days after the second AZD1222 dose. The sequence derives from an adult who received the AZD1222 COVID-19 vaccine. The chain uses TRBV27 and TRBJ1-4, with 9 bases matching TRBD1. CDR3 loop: CASSTGTGPATNEKLFF. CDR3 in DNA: TGTGCCAGCAGTACGGGGACAGGGCCTGCAACTAATGAAAAACTGTTTTTT.